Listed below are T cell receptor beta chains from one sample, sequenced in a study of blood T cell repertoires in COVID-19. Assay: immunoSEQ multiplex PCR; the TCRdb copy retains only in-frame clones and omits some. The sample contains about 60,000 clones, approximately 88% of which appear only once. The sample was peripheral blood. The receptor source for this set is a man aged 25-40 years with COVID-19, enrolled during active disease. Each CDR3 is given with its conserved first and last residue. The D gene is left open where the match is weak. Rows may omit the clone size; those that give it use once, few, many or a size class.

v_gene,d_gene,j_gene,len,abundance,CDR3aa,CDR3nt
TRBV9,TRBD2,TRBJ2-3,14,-,CASSLGEGTDTQYF,TGTGCCAGCAGCTTGGGGGAGGGAACAGATACGCAGTATTTT
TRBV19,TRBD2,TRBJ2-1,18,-,CASSIGNPGLAANNEQFF,TGTGCCAGTAGTATAGGGAATCCTGGACTAGCGGCTAACAATGAGCAGTTCTTC
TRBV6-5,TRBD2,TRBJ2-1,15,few,CASSRGTSEYNEQFF,TGTGCCAGCAGCAGAGGGACTAGCGAGTACAATGAGCAGTTCTTC
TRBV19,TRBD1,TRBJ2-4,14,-,CASSSRTGANIQYF,TGTGCCAGTAGTTCCCGGACAGGGGCGAACATTCAGTACTTC
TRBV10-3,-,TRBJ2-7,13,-,CAISPDSSYEQYF,TGTGCCATCAGCCCGGACAGCTCCTACGAGCAGTACTTC
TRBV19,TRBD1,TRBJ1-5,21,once,CASYTKRWDSGPRERNQPQHF,TGTGCCAGTTACACAAAGCGGTGGGACAGTGGCCCTAGGGAGCGCAATCAGCCCCAGCATTTT
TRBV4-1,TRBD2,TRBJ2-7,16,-,CASSQGTSGRFYEQYF,TGCGCCAGCAGCCAGGGTACTAGCGGGAGATTTTACGAGCAGTACTTC
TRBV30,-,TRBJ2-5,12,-,CAWSTSRETQYF,TGTGCCTGGAGTACTAGTAGGGAGACCCAGTACTTC
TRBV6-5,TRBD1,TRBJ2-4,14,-,CASSLGGTGDIQYF,TGTGCCAGCAGTCTCGGGGGGACAGGGGACATTCAGTACTTC
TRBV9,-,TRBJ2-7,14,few,CASGSLPSSYEQYF,TGTGCCAGCGGTTCCCTACCAAGCTCCTACGAGCAGTACTTC
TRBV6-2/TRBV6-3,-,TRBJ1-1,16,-,CASSYSRNRMNTEAFF,TGTGCCAGCAGTTACTCCAGGAATCGTATGAACACTGAAGCTTTCTTT
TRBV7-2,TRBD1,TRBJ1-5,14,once,CASSQTGPNQPQHF,TGTGCCAGCAGCCAGACAGGGCCCAATCAGCCCCAGCATTTT
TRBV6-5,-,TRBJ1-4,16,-,CASSFKIGQGNEKLFF,TGTGCCAGCAGTTTTAAGATCGGGCAGGGAAATGAAAAACTGTTTTTT
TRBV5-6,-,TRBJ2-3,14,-,CASSLARGRNTQYF,TGTGCCAGCAGCTTGGCTAGGGGTAGGAATACGCAGTATTTT
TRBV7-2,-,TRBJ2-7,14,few,CASATRGLAYEQYF,TGTGCCAGCGCCACCCGCGGGCTCGCCTACGAGCAGTACTTC
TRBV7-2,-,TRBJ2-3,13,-,CASSPLPWDTQYF,TGTGCCAGCAGCCCACTCCCTTGGGATACGCAGTATTTT
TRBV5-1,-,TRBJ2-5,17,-,CASSLSGTGTIKETQYF,TGCGCCAGCAGCTTAAGTGGTACAGGGACTATAAAAGAGACCCAGTACTTC
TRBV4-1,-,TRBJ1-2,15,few,CASSQDQGQTYGYTF,TGCGCCAGCAGCCAAGATCAGGGGCAGACCTATGGCTACACCTTC
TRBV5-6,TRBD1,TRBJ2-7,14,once,CASSMPGQPYEQYF,TGTGCCAGCAGCATGCCGGGACAGCCCTACGAGCAGTACTTC
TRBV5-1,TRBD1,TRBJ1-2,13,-,CASSPSGQTGYTF,TGCGCCAGCAGCCCCTCGGGACAGACCGGCTACACCTTC
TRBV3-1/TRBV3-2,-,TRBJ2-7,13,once,CASSQVGGYEQYF,TGTGCCAGCAGCCAAGTGGGGGGTTACGAGCAGTACTTC
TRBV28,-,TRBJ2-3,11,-,CASKSWDTQYF,TGTGCCAGCAAGAGTTGGGATACGCAGTATTTT
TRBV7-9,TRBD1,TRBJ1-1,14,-,CASSIYRGNTEAFF,TGTGCCAGCAGCATTTACAGGGGGAACACTGAAGCTTTCTTT
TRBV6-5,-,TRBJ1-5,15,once,CASSYVRAGNQPQHF,TGTGCCAGCAGTTACGTCAGGGCGGGCAATCAGCCCCAGCATTTT
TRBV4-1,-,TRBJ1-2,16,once,CASSQDRSGVNYGYTF,TGCGCCAGCAGCCAAGATCGATCGGGGGTTAACTATGGCTACACCTTC
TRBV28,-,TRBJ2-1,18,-,CASPPMPSGGLTYNEQFF,TGTGCCAGCCCTCCGATGCCATCGGGCGGGTTGACCTACAATGAGCAGTTCTTC
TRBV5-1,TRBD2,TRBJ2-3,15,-,CASSLQSGRADTQYF,TGCGCCAGCAGCCTCCAAAGCGGGAGGGCAGATACGCAGTATTTT
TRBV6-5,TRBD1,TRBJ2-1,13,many,CASSYPRTGEQFF,TGTGCCAGCAGTTACCCCCGGACAGGGGAGCAGTTCTTC
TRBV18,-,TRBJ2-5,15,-,CASSLRKGREETQYF,TGTGCCAGCTCCCTCCGGAAGGGCAGGGAAGAGACCCAGTACTTC
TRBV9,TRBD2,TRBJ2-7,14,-,CASSPGLVPYEQYF,TGTGCCAGCAGCCCAGGACTAGTTCCCTACGAGCAGTACTTC
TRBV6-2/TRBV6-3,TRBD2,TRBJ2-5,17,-,CASSYSGGLPPEETQYF,TGTGCCAGCAGTTACTCGGGGGGACTACCACCCGAAGAGACCCAGTACTTC
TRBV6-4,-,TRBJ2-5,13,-,CASSVWAQETQYF,TGTGCCAGCAGTGTTTGGGCGCAAGAGACCCAGTACTTC
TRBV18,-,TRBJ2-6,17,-,CASSPLSGSSGANVLTF,TGTGCCAGCTCACCACTATCCGGGAGCTCTGGGGCCAACGTCCTGACTTTC
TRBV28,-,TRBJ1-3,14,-,CASSRQSSGNTIYF,TGTGCCAGCAGCAGACAGTCCTCTGGAAACACCATATATTTT
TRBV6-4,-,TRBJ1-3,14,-,CARVLRAPGNTIYF,TGTGCCAGGGTCCTCAGGGCCCCTGGAAACACCATATATTTT
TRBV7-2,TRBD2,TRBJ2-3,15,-,CASSLGTSGGDTQYF,TGTGCCAGCAGCTTAGGAACTAGCGGGGGAGATACGCAGTATTTT
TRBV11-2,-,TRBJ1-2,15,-,CASSSSRKATDGYTF,TGTGCCAGCAGCTCGTCCAGGAAGGCCACTGATGGCTACACCTTC